These 30 T cell receptor beta chains were sequenced from one sample in a study of molecular identifiers for immune sequencing clone quantification. Using its own MiXCR run on the PCR reads, TCRdb lists one record per CDR3 protein. The repertoire has about 65,000 distinct CDR3 sequences, around 20% of them found once; the top ten carry roughly 1.4%. Sequencing input: naive CD8+ T cells from blood, with Jurkat cell RNA spiked in. Subset: FACS-sorted CD8+CD4-CCR7+CD45RA+ naive T cells. These receptors were taken from a human donor in good health. Some libraries in this study had Jurkat cell RNA spiked in.

Turning to this clonotype: The germline gene is not matched at one end of the junction; a read error may be the cause. The chain is built from TRBV7-2 and TRBJ2-5, with D possibly TRBD2 on 5 matching bases. Germline V gives CDR1 SGHTA, CDR2 FQGNSA. This CDR3 is 18 amino acids long. The CDR3 region is CAGSLVARGSRLQETQYF. DNA of the CDR3: TGTGCCGGCAGCTTAGTGGCTAGAGGGAGCCGATTACAAGAGACCCAGTACTTC.

The genes are TRBV7-3 and TRBJ2-1; tentative D call: TRBD2 (6 bases). The V gene lost 5 bases and the J gene lost 10 bases, with 12 bases spanning the gap. This CDR3 has 12 amino acids. Germline V lookup: CDR1 SGHTA, CDR2 FQGTGA. The CDR3 nucleotides are TGTGCCAGCAGCCAGCCGGGACTCGAGCAGTTCTTC. Its translation is CASSQPGLEQFF.

In its sample, this clonotype was seen a few times. The chain is built from TRBV7-2 and TRBJ1-2; tentative D call: TRBD1 (5 bases). The germline CDR1 and CDR2 sequences are SGHTA and FQGNSA. Trimming removed 1 base from V and 8 bases from J, with 11 bases in between. The CDR3 is made up of 13 amino acids. The CDR3 DNA is TGTGCCAGCAGCTTAGGGGGCGGCGGGGGCTACACCTTC. Its translation is CASSLGGGGGYTF.

This clonotype was counted ten times or more. The chain has TRBV5-5 and TRBJ2-3; a weak D match, TRBD2 (5 bases). Germline CDR1 SGHKS, CDR2 YYEKEE (reference sequence). The CDR3 is made up of 14 amino acids. V was shortened by 4 bases and J by 4 bases, with 13 bases between the two germline ends. CDR3 nucleotide sequence: TGTGCCAGCAGCCGGACTGGGCCCCCAGATACGCAGTATTTT. Encoded protein: CASSRTGPPDTQYF.

This clonotype was observed at least ten times. The V and J genes are TRBV27 and TRBJ2-3; TRBD1 is a possible D gene (6 bases). Germline V lookup: CDR1 MNHEY, CDR2 SMNVEV (reference sequence). V was clipped by 6 bases and J by 2 bases, with 15 bases between them. This CDR3 has 15 amino acids. The CDR3 loop is CASRPTGSYTDTQYF. The CDR3 nucleotides are TGTGCCAGCAGACCGACAGGCAGCTACACAGATACGCAGTATTTT.

This clonotype was seen at least ten times. The chain is built from TRBV4-1 and TRBJ2-2; TRBD2 might be the D (5 bases). This CDR3 contains 15 residues. Germline CDR1 and CDR2: MGHRA and YSYEKL. The V end was cut by 4 bases, the J end by 7 bases, with 16 bases between. The CDR3 loop is CASSPNSGIGGELFF. CDR3 nucleotides: TGCGCCAGCAGCCCGAACTCGGGGATTGGCGGGGAGCTGTTTTTT.

This clonotype was observed at least ten times. This chain uses TRBV7-9 with TRBJ2-2, with TRBD2 as a possible D gene (6 bases). V dropped 0 bases and J dropped 3 bases, with 14 bases sitting between them. The germline CDR1 and CDR2 sequences are SEHNR and FQNEAQ (reference sequence). The CDR3 is 17 amino acids. CDR3 protein: CASSLAGGAGHTGELFF. CDR3 DNA: TGTGCCAGCAGCTTAGCCGGCGGGGCGGGTCACACCGGGGAGCTGTTTTTT.

Note on this clonotype: Being one base from a much bigger clone, this may be a read error. The chain is built from TRBV28 and TRBJ2-7; possibly TRBD1 for D (6 bases). There are 15 residues in the CDR3. Germline CDR1 MDHEN, CDR2 SYDVKM. CDR3 sequence (DNA): TGTGCCAGCTGTTTATACGGGACACCCCCCTACGAGCAGTACTTC. The encoded protein is CASCLYGTPPYEQYF.

Comment on this clonotype: One end of the junction is discordant with germline, which a read error may explain. The rearrangement joins TRBV4-3 to TRBJ2-7; TRBD2 agrees at 7 bases. The germline gives CDR1 LGHNA, CDR2 YSLEER. The CDR3 loop spans 17 amino acids. The CDR3 is CASSQERAGGSSYGQYF. The DNA for the CDR3 is TGCGCCAGCAGCCAAGAACGAGCGGGCGGGAGCTCCTACGGGCAGTACTTC.

This clonotype was seen many times. This chain links TRBV4-1 with TRBJ2-1; D is undetermined. Germline V lookup: CDR1 MGHRA, CDR2 YSYEKL. This CDR3 is built from 14 residues. Trimming cost V 1 base and J 8 bases, with 12 bases left between them. The CDR3, as DNA: TGCGCCAGCAGCCAAGCCCCCCTAGGCGATGAGCAGTTCTTC. It encodes CASSQAPLGDEQFF.

This clonotype showed up many times. The chain employs TRBV4-1 and TRBJ2-1; 10 bases agree with TRBD2. The CDR3 is 16 residues long. The germline V gene encodes CDR1 MGHRA and CDR2 YSYEKL. Unmatched junction bases numbered 4, after V lost 1 base and J lost 4 bases. In nucleotides, the CDR3 is TGCGCCAGCAGCCAAGCCGGGACTAGCGCTTACAATGAGCAGTTCTTC. This encodes CASSQAGTSAYNEQFF.

As for this clonotype: A read error may explain this, as a much larger clone is one base away. This sequence joins TRBV4-1 and TRBJ2-7; the D gene could be TRBD1 or TRBD2 (6 bases each). The germline gives CDR1 MGHRA, CDR2 YSYEKL. This CDR3 spans 13 amino acids. The CDR3 DNA sequence: TGCGCCGGCAGCCAAACCCAGGGGAGGGAGCAGTACTTC. It is translated as CAGSQTQGREQYF.

The V call is TRBV21-1, the J call TRBJ2-2; the table names TRBD1, a call not compared with the DNA. TRBV21-1 is described as a pseudogene. The CDR3 is 16 amino acids. CDR3 region: CASGKQGQGNTGELFF. CDR3 DNA: TGTGCCAGCGGCAAACAGGGACAGGGGAACACCGGGGAGCTGTTTTTT.

This clonotype was observed many times. The gene calls are TRBV29-1 and TRBJ2-7, with D possibly matching TRBD2 (6 bases). The CDR3 has 13 residues. CDR1 and CDR2 (germline): SQVTM, ANQGSEA. Deletions cut 4 bases from V and 1 base from J, with 11 bases between. CDR3 in amino acids: CSVAGGLSYEQYF. CDR3 coding DNA: TGCAGCGTTGCCGGGGGTCTTTCCTACGAGCAGTACTTC.

This clonotype has at least ten counts. This chain joins TRBV2 and TRBJ1-1; 9 bases map to TRBD1. Trimming cost V 10 bases and J 4 bases; bases outside gene matches: 13. CDR1 is SNHLY, CDR2 FYNNEI, per germline. The CDR3 has 15 residues. The CDR3 nucleotides read TGTGCCATGGGACCACCGGGACAGGGTAGCACTGAAGCTTTCTTT. This gives the protein CAMGPPGQGSTEAFF.

This clonotype was recorded at least ten times. This chain links TRBV7-8 with TRBJ2-3, with 14 bases matching TRBD2. CDR3 size: 15 residues. V lost 5 bases and J lost 5; bases outside the gene matches: 3. The germline CDR1 and CDR2 sequences are SGHVS and FQNEAQ. CDR3 loop: CASSPTSGRVDTQYF. The CDR3 DNA reads TGTGCCAGCAGCCCGACTAGCGGGAGGGTAGATACGCAGTATTTT.

This clonotype was observed at least ten times. The V gene is TRBV7-2, the J gene TRBJ1-4; TRBD1 agrees at 8 bases. There are 15 residues in the CDR3. The V gene end was trimmed by 3 bases and the J gene end by 8 bases; junction bases not matched to a gene: 8. CDR1 is SGHTA, CDR2 FQGNSA, per germline. The DNA for the CDR3 is TGTGCCAGCAGCTTTGCCGGACAGGGCAAAGAAAAACTGTTTTTT. Residues: CASSFAGQGKEKLFF.

Details on this clonotype: No conserved phenylalanine or tryptophan ends this CDR3, so it is likely a read error. V is TRBV7-2 and J is TRBJ2-7; TRBD1 aligns across 9 bases. Germline V gives CDR1 SGHTA, CDR2 FQGNSA. V was clipped by 1 base and J by 1 base; unmatched bases: 2. The CDR3 sequence is 15 residues long. Written as DNA, the CDR3 is TGTGCCAGCAGCTTAGGTGGGACAGGGTCCTACGAGCAGTACTCC. It codes for CASSLGGTGSYEQYS.

V is TRBV15 and J is TRBJ2-3, with 10 nucleotides matching TRBD2. The V gene end was trimmed by 2 bases and the J gene end by 4 bases; junction bases not matched to a gene: 9. The CDR3 has 17 amino acids. From germline, CDR1 is LNHNV and CDR2 YYDKDF (reference sequence). The DNA for the CDR3 is TGTGCCACCAGCAGAAAACCTAGCGGGAGTTTATCAGATACGCAGTATTTT. This sequence encodes CATSRKPSGSLSDTQYF.

Comment on this clonotype: One end of the junction does not line up with germline, which may come from a read error. The gene calls are TRBV6-5 and TRBJ1-2, with D perhaps matching TRBD1 (5 bases). Germline loops: CDR1 MNHEY, CDR2 SVGAGI. This CDR3 comprises 13 residues. DNA for the CDR3: TGTGCCAGCAGTATAACAGGTCCCTATGGCTGCACCTTT. Encoded protein: CASSITGPYGCTF.

In its sample, this clonotype was seen many times. The chain recombines TRBV6-1 with TRBJ2-7, with 13 bases lining up with TRBD2. Per germline, CDR1 MNHNS and CDR2 SASEGT. V gave up 5 bases and J gave up 7 bases; unmatched junction bases: 5. The CDR3 is 14 amino acids. DNA of the CDR3: TGTGCCAGCAGTCGACTAGCGGGAGGATATGAGCAGTACTTC. It translates to CASSRLAGGYEQYF.

Details on this clonotype: It is unclear where the CDR3 begins or ends on the DNA, so no DNA is shown, and the CDR3 is as TCRdb lists it. The CDR3 protein is CASSDSSRRFGLGTYNEQLF. This chain links TRBV6-4 with TRBJ2-1. Germline CDR1 is MRHNA and CDR2 is SNTAGT. The CDR3 is made up of 20 amino acids, end residues included.

This clonotype came up many times. The CDR3 is CASSAPVGGEQYF. In nucleotides, the CDR3 is TGTGCCAGCAGTGCCCCGGTCGGCGGGGAGCAGTACTTC. This chain uses TRBV28 with TRBJ2-7, with D perhaps matching TRBD2 (5 bases). The CDR3 extends over 13 amino acids. The V end lost 5 bases, the J end lost 7 bases, and 15 bases lay between the germline ends. Germline lookup yields CDR1 MDHEN and CDR2 SYDVKM. Complete variable domain (other parts from reference TRBV28 and TRBJ2-7): DVKVTQSSRYLVKRTGEKVFLECVQDMDHENMFWYRQDPGLGLRLIYFSYDVKMKEKGDIPEGYSVSREKKERFSLILESASTNQTSMYLCASSAPVGGEQYFGPGTRLTVT.

The genes are TRBV2 and TRBJ2-3; the D is unclear. The better agreement between TRBJ1-5 and the DNA end casts doubt on the J call. The germline V gene has CDR1 SNHLY and CDR2 FYNNEI. The CDR3 length is 20 residues. CDR3 sequence: CASRDHWTIGRAESTDTQHF. The CDR3 DNA reads TGTGCCAGCAGAGATCACTGGACTATCGGGAGGGCGGAGAGCACAGATACGCAGCATTTT.

Of note for this clonotype: This may stem from a read error, because a much larger clone lies one nucleotide away. The chain is built from TRBV19 and TRBJ1-5; a weak D match, TRBD1 (5 bases). The CDR3 is 13 residues long. V was shortened by 3 bases and J by 4 bases, with 7 bases between the two germline ends. Germline-derived CDR1 and CDR2 are LNHDA and SQIVND (reference sequence). The DNA of the CDR3 is TGTGCCAGTAGTATCGGGGGGAATCAGCCCCAGCATTTT. Translation: CASSIGGNQPQHF.

On this clonotype: An end of the junction does not agree with germline; a read error may underlie this. The chain uses TRBV20-1 and TRBJ2-1, with D maybe TRBD2 (5 bases). Looked up from germline, CDR1 is DFQATT and CDR2 is SNEGSKA (reference sequence). This CDR3 region has 15 residues. The CDR3 is CSARGLVSSYNEQFF. The CDR3 DNA is TGCAGTGCCAGAGGGCTGGTGAGCTCCTACAATGAGCAGTTCTTC.

This clonotype showed up many times. The chain couples TRBV10-1 to TRBJ2-7; the D gene is possibly TRBD1 (6 bases). The germline V gene has CDR1 WNHNN and CDR2 SYGVQD (reference sequence). This CDR3 has 12 residues. V was pared by 6 bases and J by 2 bases, with 8 bases between. CDR3 loop: CASRGDTYEQYF. The CDR3 region has the DNA TGCGCCAGCAGGGGGGACACCTACGAGCAGTACTTC.

This clonotype was seen only a few times. The CDR3 region has the DNA TGTGCCAGTCGACAGGCCATCTCTGGAAACACCATATATTTT. This sequence encodes CASRQAISGNTIYF. This chain uses TRBV28 with TRBJ1-3, with a weak D call TRBD1 (6 bases). Per the germline V gene, CDR1 is MDHEN and CDR2 is SYDVKM. The CDR3 runs 14 residues. V lost 9 bases to trimming and J lost 0 bases, with 12 bases between them.

As for this clonotype: A much larger clone lies one base from this, so it may be a read error. The chain carries TRBV28 and TRBJ2-3; D remains ambiguous. Germline values: CDR1 MDHEN, CDR2 SYDVKM. CDR3 size: 16 residues. DNA of the CDR3: TGTGCCGGCAGCCCCCCCGGACGGCGTGGCACAGATACGCAGTATTTT. Its protein is CAGSPPGRRGTDTQYF.

This clonotype was seen at least ten times. In nucleotides, the CDR3 is TGTGCCAGCCCCCCCGTTGTTAGACAGAACAAGGGAGATACGCAGTATTTT. Translated: CASPPVVRQNKGDTQYF. The gene calls are TRBV7-9 and TRBJ2-3; tentative D call: TRBD1 (5 bases). Looked up from germline, CDR1 is SEHNR and CDR2 is FQNEAQ (reference sequence). The CDR3 contains 17 residues. The V gene lost 8 bases and the J gene lost 5 bases, with 26 bases spanning the gap.